These T cell receptor beta chains were read from a single sample in a study of CD8 T cells in ankylosing spondylitis. TCRdb re-called the 5' RACE reads through MiXCR, storing one row per CDR3 protein. The repertoire holds fewer than 550,000 distinct CDR3 sequences, with approximately 5% as singletons. The sequenced material came from blood, either unsorted or a sorted T cell fraction (not recorded which). The receptors were gathered from a male donor with ankylosing spondylitis. Each CDR3 is given with its conserved first and last residue. D genes are given only for firm matches. Expanded clones are given a class, and other clones once, few, many or no size at all.

J gene,V gene,D gene,clone size,CDR3 length,CDR3 protein,CDR3 DNA
TRBJ2-1,TRBV5-1,NA,NA,14,CASSLAQINNEQFF,TGCGCCAGCAGCTTGGCCCAGATAAACAATGAGCAGTTCTTC
TRBJ2-7,TRBV12-3/TRBV12-4,TRBD1,many,12,CASKIQGSEQYF,TGTGCCAGTAAGATACAGGGGAGCGAGCAGTACTTC
TRBJ2-1,TRBV28,NA,many,13,CASSLNRQANPFF,TGTGCCAGCAGTTTAAATCGTCAAGCCAATCCGTTCTTC
TRBJ2-7,TRBV6-1,NA,NA,13,CASSLTGYYEQYF,TGTGCCAGCAGCCTGACAGGATACTACGAGCAGTACTTC
TRBJ2-5,TRBV29-1,NA,many,12,CSVEGDALTQYF,TGCAGCGTTGAGGGGGACGCCTTGACCCAGTACTTC
TRBJ1-1,TRBV5-1,NA,many,15,CASSLAGRVNTEAFF,TGCGCCAGCAGCTTGGCTGGGAGGGTGAACACTGAAGCTTTCTTT
TRBJ1-2,TRBV7-9,NA,many,14,CASSPDAGIYGYTF,TGTGCCAGCAGCCCGGACGCCGGAATCTATGGCTACACCTTC
TRBJ2-5,TRBV10-3,NA,many,13,CAISESIGETQYF,TGTGCCATCAGTGAGAGCATCGGAGAGACCCAGTACTTC
TRBJ1-2,TRBV7-2,NA,many,15,CASSSREGRIYGYTF,TGTGCCAGCAGTTCTCGGGAAGGGCGTATCTATGGCTACACCTTC
TRBJ1-2,TRBV12-3/TRBV12-4,TRBD1,many,14,CASRPTGEDYGYTF,TGTGCCAGCAGACCGACAGGGGAGGACTATGGCTACACCTTC
TRBJ2-7,TRBV6-2/TRBV6-3,NA,NA,12,CATRDRVYEQYF,TGTGCCACCCGGGATAGGGTCTACGAGCAGTACTTC
TRBJ1-4,TRBV20-1,NA,many,16,CSARDSRGRDNEKLFF,TGCAGTGCTAGAGATAGTCGGGGAAGGGATAATGAAAAACTGTTTTTT
TRBJ1-5,TRBV3-1,NA,NA,16,CASSQDSRDSNQPQHF,TGTGCCAGCAGCCAAGATTCGAGGGACAGCAATCAGCCCCAGCATTTT
TRBJ1-1,TRBV6-2/TRBV6-3,NA,many,13,CASNRRLNTEAFF,TGTGCCAGCAACCGACGGTTGAACACTGAAGCTTTCTTT
TRBJ2-3,TRBV7-2,NA,many,14,CASSLDGITDTQYF,TGTGCCAGCAGCTTGGACGGGATCACAGATACGCAGTATTTT
TRBJ2-5,TRBV7-9,TRBD1,few,14,CASSWDRGVETQYF,TGTGCCAGCAGCTGGGACAGGGGGGTAGAGACCCAGTACTTC
TRBJ2-1,TRBV20-1,NA,NA,15,CSATGTSAFYNEQFF,TGCAGTGCTACCGGGACTTCCGCCTTCTACAATGAGCAGTTCTTC
TRBJ2-7,TRBV28,TRBD1,many,19,CASSQRDRGFRIRTGEQYF,TGTGCCAGCAGCCAAAGGGACAGGGGGTTTAGAATAAGGACGGGCGAGCAGTACTTC
TRBJ1-5,TRBV20-1,TRBD1,NA,13,CSAGTVSNQPQHF,TGCAGTGCGGGGACAGTGAGCAATCAGCCCCAGCATTTT
TRBJ2-7,TRBV27,NA,NA,15,CASSLSGGLSYEQYF,TGTGCCAGCAGTTTATCGGGCGGGCTGAGCTACGAGCAGTACTTC
TRBJ2-7,TRBV5-1,NA,many,16,CASSWGLIGREDEQYF,TGCGCCAGCAGCTGGGGACTTATCGGGAGAGAGGACGAGCAGTACTTC
TRBJ2-3,TRBV20-1,NA,many,14,CSARFSGSTDTQYF,TGCAGTGCTAGATTCAGCGGAAGCACAGATACGCAGTATTTT
TRBJ2-3,TRBV11-2,NA,many,14,CASSLNPATDTQYF,TGTGCCAGCAGCTTAAATCCGGCCACAGATACGCAGTATTTT
TRBJ1-3,TRBV27,NA,many,15,CASSLSGGTGNTIYF,TGTGCCAGCAGTTTATCGGGGGGCACGGGAAACACCATATATTTT
TRBJ2-3,TRBV5-1,NA,NA,17,CASSFNPGHDSTDTQYF,TGCGCCAGCAGCTTCAACCCGGGACATGATAGCACAGATACGCAGTATTTT
TRBJ2-7,TRBV6-1,NA,NA,15,CASSGRDTASYEQYF,TGTGCCAGCAGTGGGAGGGACACGGCCTCCTACGAGCAGTACTTC
TRBJ2-1,TRBV4-1,TRBD2,many,21,CASSQDLSGRGCPESYNEQFF,TGCGCCAGCAGCCAAGATCTTAGCGGGCGAGGTTGCCCGGAAAGCTACAATGAGCAGTTCTTC
TRBJ2-7,TRBV6-2/TRBV6-3,TRBD2,few,15,CASSYSTSSYYEQYF,TGTGCCAGCAGTTACTCGACTAGCAGCTACTACGAGCAGTACTTC
TRBJ1-1,TRBV15,TRBD1,many,20,CATSRPFPQGWAGGNTEAFF,TGTGCCACCAGCAGACCTTTCCCTCAGGGGTGGGCAGGGGGGAACACTGAAGCTTTCTTT
TRBJ2-4,TRBV28,NA,many,15,CASSLGLLAKNIQYF,TGTGCCAGCAGTTTGGGCCTACTAGCCAAAAACATTCAGTACTTC
TRBJ2-3,TRBV5-1,TRBD1,many,17,CASSLIADRVSTDTQYF,TGCGCCAGCAGCTTGATAGCCGACAGGGTGAGCACAGATACGCAGTATTTT
TRBJ1-5,TRBV12-3/TRBV12-4,NA,many,15,CASSPAPGQNQPQHF,TGTGCCAGCAGTCCCGCCCCGGGGCAGAATCAGCCCCAGCATTTT
TRBJ2-3,TRBV7-2,NA,many,14,CASSFRYLADTQYF,TGTGCCAGCAGCTTCCGTTATCTGGCAGATACGCAGTATTTT
TRBJ2-1,TRBV28,NA,many,13,CASSQRIRRGQFF,TGTGCCAGCAGCCAAAGAATTCGGAGGGGGCAGTTCTTC
TRBJ2-1,TRBV7-3,NA,many,13,CASSFVPGAEQFF,TGTGCCAGCAGCTTCGTCCCGGGTGCTGAGCAGTTCTTC
TRBJ2-1,TRBV6-2/TRBV6-3,NA,many,16,CASSHPAAGYNNEQFF,TGTGCCAGCAGCCACCCAGCGGCTGGATACAACAATGAGCAGTTCTTC
TRBJ2-1,TRBV10-3,NA,many,14,CAIGRQGGDNEQFF,TGTGCCATCGGACGACAGGGAGGAGACAATGAGCAGTTCTTC
TRBJ2-2,TRBV4-3,NA,many,13,CASSLTSTGELFF,TGCGCCAGCAGTCTGACAAGCACCGGGGAGCTGTTTTTT
TRBJ2-7,TRBV6-5,NA,many,14,CASSYSSLEYEQYF,TGTGCCAGCAGTTACTCGAGCCTGGAGTACGAGCAGTACTTC
TRBJ1-2,TRBV12-3/TRBV12-4,NA,NA,15,CASSYTQTFNYGYTF,TGTGCCAGCAGTTACACTCAGACTTTTAACTATGGCTACACCTTC
TRBJ2-6,TRBV5-1,TRBD1,NA,17,CASSLAGQVSGANVLTF,TGCGCCAGCAGCTTGGCCGGACAGGTCTCTGGGGCCAACGTCCTGACTTTC
TRBJ2-7,TRBV10-2,TRBD1,NA,16,CASRGLSGTGAYEQYF,TGCGCCAGCAGAGGGCTTTCCGGGACAGGTGCCTACGAGCAGTACTTC